This T cell receptor beta chain emerged from a study of neurological immune-mediated disorders. Notes on the study in general: Association of the multiple sclerosis repertoire cluster with clinical or MRI features was not observed for any feature.

5'RACE with 10-nucleotide random UMIs produced the cDNA. Every sequencing run gave over 190 million TCR-beta sequences, taken from 15-18 subjects. One entry per CDR3 protein results from TCRdb running MiXCR on the 5' RACE reads. The table records tens of thousands of distinct CDR3 sequences, about 2% of them present only once. There are many counts of this clonotype. Its antigen remains unidentified. V was clipped by 3 bases and J by 2 bases, with 10 bases between them. This CDR3 is 14 amino acids long. The chain recombines TRBV12-3 or TRBV12-4 with TRBJ1-1; maybe TRBD1 (5 bases). The specimen sequenced was PBMCs. The receptor was derived from a woman in her thirties or forties with multiple sclerosis. This CDR3 is CASSFMGLNTEAFF. The CDR3 coding sequence is TGTGCCAGCAGTTTCATGGGACTTAACACTGAAGCTTTCTTT.